These 5 T cell receptor beta chains originate from one sample sequenced in a study of blood T cell repertoires in COVID-19. Profiling relied on immunoSEQ multiplex PCR, and the TCRdb table lists in-frame clones only, not all of them. The sample carries 150,000 to 200,000 clones, about 91% recorded once. Sequenced sample: peripheral blood. All receptors come from a woman in her 50s with acute or convalescent COVID-19.

The chain combines TRBV29-1 with TRBJ2-5, with TRBD1 matching over 10 bases. The V and J ends lost 4 bases and 5 bases, in that order; junction bases with no gene match: 4. CDR1 and CDR2 from the germline V gene are SQVTM and ANQGSEA. The CDR3 covers 13 residues. The CDR3 loop is CSVATGGLETQYF. The CDR3 region has the DNA TGCAGCGTTGCGACAGGGGGCCTGGAGACCCAGTACTTC.

The chain uses TRBV6-5 and TRBJ2-7; maybe TRBD2 (6 bases). This CDR3 has 15 residues. From germline, CDR1 is MNHEY and CDR2 SVGAGI. V was clipped by 2 bases and J by 2 bases, with 13 bases between them. CDR3 amino acids: CASSYRRGPTYEQYF. The DNA for the CDR3 is TGTGCCAGCAGTTACCGGCGGGGACCTACCTACGAGCAGTACTTC.

The V and J genes are TRBV19 and TRBJ2-1, with D possibly TRBD1 on 6 matching bases. CDR1 is LNHDA, CDR2 SQIVND, per germline (reference sequence). The ends were cut back, 2 bases at V and 6 bases at J, with 11 bases in the middle. This CDR3 is 14 amino acids long. The CDR3 region is CASSISRTANEQFF. The CDR3 nucleotides read TGTGCCAGTAGTATATCCCGGACAGCCAATGAGCAGTTCTTC.

The chain is built from TRBV11-2 and TRBJ2-1, with D possibly matching TRBD2 (5 bases). Per germline, CDR1 SGHAT and CDR2 FQNNGV. The germline V and J ends were trimmed by 2 bases and 11 bases, with 19 bases remaining between them. This CDR3 comprises 15 residues. The CDR3 spells CASSLSLAAQIKQFF. The CDR3 nucleotides read TGTGCCAGCAGCTTAAGTCTAGCTGCACAGATAAAGCAGTTCTTC.

V and J are TRBV11-3 and TRBJ1-1; D remains unclear. This CDR3 is 13 amino acids long. CDR1 SGHNT and CDR2 YENEEA come from the germline V gene. V was trimmed by 1 base and J by 7 bases, leaving 10 bases between them. The DNA of the CDR3 is TGTGCCAGCAGCTTAGGCAGGATGGGTGAAGCTTTCTTT. Translation: CASSLGRMGEAFF.